Listed below are T cell receptor beta chains from one sample, sequenced in a study of breast tumors, draining lymph nodes, adjacent tissues. TCRdb re-derived calls from the multiplex PCR reads in MiXCR, one entry per CDR3 protein. The sample yields tens of thousands of distinct CDR3 sequences, about 23% seen once. The sequenced material came from breast tumor tissue. The receptors were gathered from a female donor with breast cancer. Some clones in this sample may be carry-over from other donors' samples. CDR3s include the opening cysteine and the closing phenylalanine or tryptophan. D genes are given only for firm matches. Size is omitted from some rows. Given values are once, few, many or a class for expanded clones.

D gene	clone size	V gene	J gene	CDR3 protein	CDR3 DNA
-	many	TRBV7-9	TRBJ2-2	CASTYSGELFF	TGTGCCAGCACCTATTCCGGGGAGCTGTTTTTT
-	many	TRBV11-2	TRBJ1-6	CASSQAHSPLHF	TGTGCCAGCAGCCAAGCCCATTCACCCCTCCACTTT
TRBD2	many	TRBV7-8	TRBJ2-1	CASSSGLAGGNEQFF	TGTGCCAGCAGCTCGGGACTAGCGGGAGGCAATGAGCAGTTCTTC
TRBD1	many	TRBV7-9	TRBJ2-3	CASSLRTGPEDTQYF	TGTGCCAGCAGCTTACGGACAGGGCCTGAAGATACGCAGTATTTT
TRBD2	-	TRBV15	TRBJ2-1	CATSRGGPTYNEQFF	TGTGCCACCAGCCGGGGGGGACCTACCTACAATGAGCAGTTCTTC
-	many	TRBV4-1	TRBJ2-1	CASSQVGGREQFF	TGCGCCAGCAGCCAAGTTGGGGGGCGTGAGCAGTTCTTC
TRBD1	-	TRBV4-2	TRBJ1-2	CASSPQGQGYGYTF	TGTGCCAGCAGCCCCCAGGGACAGGGCTATGGCTACACCTTC
-	many	TRBV7-2	TRBJ2-2	CASTTGGANTGELFF	TGTGCCAGCACTACGGGTGGAGCCAACACCGGGGAGCTGTTTTTT
-	few	TRBV5-1	TRBJ1-4	CASSLGSGTTNEKLFF	TGCGCCAGCAGCTTGGGTTCGGGCACAACTAATGAAAAACTGTTTTTT
-	many	TRBV7-2	TRBJ2-1	CASSPKRVGQFF	TGTGCCAGCAGCCCAAAGAGGGTAGGGCAGTTCTTC
-	many	TRBV9	TRBJ2-5	CASTNSWGGAQETQYF	TGTGCCAGCACCAATTCCTGGGGGGGGGCTCAAGAGACCCAGTACTTC
-	many	TRBV6-5	TRBJ1-2	CASTSGYGYTF	TGTGCCAGCACCTCAGGGTACGGCTACACCTTC
-	many	TRBV24-1	TRBJ2-1	CATSDTNRDLSSYNEQFF	TGTGCCACCAGTGATACAAACCGGGACCTCAGCTCCTACAATGAGCAGTTCTTC
-	medium-sized	TRBV5-8	TRBJ1-6	CASSEGFQSSYNSPLHF	TGTGCCAGCAGCGAGGGATTCCAGAGCTCCTATAATTCACCCCTCCACTTT
TRBD2	-	TRBV9	TRBJ2-3	CASSPTSGSTDTQYF	TGTGCCAGCAGCCCAACTAGCGGGAGCACAGATACGCAGTATTTT
-	many	TRBV5-6	TRBJ1-6	CASSLNWGPLNNSPLHF	TGTGCCAGCAGCTTGAACTGGGGGCCATTGAATAATTCACCCCTCCACTTT
-	many	TRBV9	TRBJ2-5	CASSTTGSQETQYF	TGTGCCAGCAGCACCACAGGGTCCCAAGAGACCCAGTACTTC
-	-	TRBV5-4	TRBJ2-7	CASSGGARSPSYEQYF	TGTGCCAGCAGCGGGGGGGCCCGGAGCCCATCCTACGAGCAGTACTTC
-	-	TRBV19	TRBJ1-5	CAGSDWGDNQPQHF	TGTGCCGGTAGTGATTGGGGAGACAATCAGCCCCAGCATTTT
TRBD1	many	TRBV15	TRBJ2-5	CATSRGTGGLETQYF	TGTGCCACCAGCAGGGGCACAGGGGGCCTCGAGACCCAGTACTTC
-	-	TRBV6-2/TRBV6-3	TRBJ2-5	CASSLNQETQYF	TGTGCCAGCAGCCTAAATCAAGAGACCCAGTACTTC
TRBD1	-	TRBV12-3/TRBV12-4	TRBJ1-1	CASSLQTGDTEAFF	TGTGCCAGCAGTTTGCAGACAGGGGACACTGAAGCTTTCTTT
-	many	TRBV6-5	TRBJ1-6	CASGTSDFSNKNSPLHF	TGTGCCAGCGGGACTTCGGACTTTAGCAACAAAAATTCACCCCTCCACTTT
TRBD1	few	TRBV29-1	TRBJ2-4	CSVLRDRIQYF	TGCAGCGTTCTCCGGGACAGAATTCAGTACTTC
-	many	TRBV27	TRBJ2-3	CASSPRRADTQYF	TGTGCCAGCAGTCCGAGGAGGGCCGATACGCAGTATTTT
-	many	TRBV9	TRBJ1-4	CASSAGLVVNEKLFF	TGTGCCAGCAGCGCCGGCCTAGTGGTTAATGAAAAACTGTTTTTT
-	many	TRBV24-1	TRBJ1-5	CATSDWRSNQPQHF	TGTGCCACCAGTGACTGGCGGAGCAATCAGCCCCAGCATTTT
-	-	TRBV6-1	TRBJ2-7	CASSDITGYEQYF	TGTGCCAGCAGTGACATTACGGGCTACGAGCAGTACTTC
TRBD1	many	TRBV4-1	TRBJ1-4	CASSPWAATGVEKLFF	TGCGCCAGCAGCCCGTGGGCTGCGACAGGGGTAGAAAAACTGTTTTTT
TRBD1	many	TRBV7-9	TRBJ2-1	CASSGLSGTGGQDEQFF	TGTGCCAGCAGCGGCCTCTCGGGGACAGGGGGCCAAGATGAGCAGTTCTTC
-	few	TRBV20-1	TRBJ2-1	CSAPRLQSSYNEQFF	TGCAGTGCTCCACGTCTCCAGAGCTCCTACAATGAGCAGTTCTTC
-	many	TRBV6-5	TRBJ2-7	CASSPGQIPYEQYF	TGTGCCAGCAGCCCCGGACAGATTCCCTACGAGCAGTACTTC
TRBD1	-	TRBV4-1	TRBJ1-4	CASSQARVSGGGEKLFF	TGCGCCAGCAGCCAAGCCCGGGTGTCAGGGGGTGGTGAAAAACTGTTTTTT
-	many	TRBV7-2	TRBJ1-6	CASSLEGRGNSPLHF	TGTGCCAGCAGCTTAGAGGGCAGGGGAAATTCACCCCTCCACTTT
TRBD1	many	TRBV2	TRBJ2-7	CATEGTGSYEQYF	TGTGCCACCGAGGGGACAGGTTCCTACGAGCAGTACTTC